Below, 21 T cell receptor beta chains from the same sample are listed, as sequenced in a study of control samples from healthy donors and cancer patients. Method: immunoSEQ multiplex PCR; TCRdb's copy keeps in-frame clones and lacks some. The sample lists some 130,000 clones; about 93% were seen once. The material sequenced was blood. These TCRs come from a man aged 18-30 years in good health.

The rearrangement links TRBV7-9 to TRBJ2-3, with a weak D call TRBD2 (5 bases). Germline lookup yields CDR1 SEHNR and CDR2 FQNEAQ (reference sequence). The CDR3 has 15 amino acids. The V end was cut by 5 bases, the J end by 6 bases, with 18 bases between. In DNA, the CDR3 is TGTGCCAGCAGCGAACTTAATATCGGGGTCGATACGCAGTATTTT. Amino acid sequence: CASSELNIGVDTQYF.

V gene TRBV5-1 combines with J gene TRBJ2-7; 9 bases are a match to TRBD2. V lost 0 bases, J lost 6 bases, and 7 bases stayed unmatched. The germline V gene encodes CDR1 SGHRS and CDR2 YFSETQ. CDR3 length: 15 amino acids. The DNA for the CDR3 is TGCGCCAGCAGCTTGGCCGTAGCGGGGGTGGGCGAGCAGTACTTC. Translated: CASSLAVAGVGEQYF.

This chain joins TRBV6-2 or TRBV6-3 and TRBJ2-1, with TRBD1 identical over 7 bases. Unmatched junction bases numbered 7, after V lost 6 bases and J lost 8 bases. The CDR3 runs 13 residues. Germline CDR1 reads MNHEY; CDR2 reads SVGEGT. In DNA form, the CDR3 reads TGTGCCAGCAGCCGGACAGGTCCCGATGAGCAGTTCTTC. This codes for CASSRTGPDEQFF.

This clone was counted a single time. The CDR3 spells CAWKREGQPQHF. The DNA for the CDR3 is TGTGCCTGGAAGAGGGAGGGTCAGCCCCAGCATTTT. The V gene is TRBV30, the J gene TRBJ1-5; no clear D gene. The V gene lost 4 bases and the J gene lost 6 bases, with 10 bases spanning the gap. Germline V lookup: CDR1 GTSNPN, CDR2 SVGIG (reference sequence). This CDR3 contains 12 residues.

This clone has a single count. The chain joins TRBV30 to TRBJ2-3; D possibly corresponds to TRBD1 (6 bases). This CDR3 has 14 residues. Trimming left V 5 bases short and J 2 bases short, with 14 bases between. Looked up from germline, CDR1 is GTSNPN and CDR2 is SVGIG (reference sequence). Here the CDR3 reads CAWGTGKSTDTQYF. The CDR3 DNA is TGTGCCTGGGGTACAGGGAAATCCACAGATACGCAGTATTTT.

About this clone itself: The sample holds other DNA sequences that translate to the same CDR3. The V and J genes are TRBV19 and TRBJ2-2; D is undetermined. Trimming pared 8 bases from V and 2 bases from J, leaving 3 bases between. Germline CDR1 is LNHDA and CDR2 is SQIVND (reference sequence). This CDR3 spans 11 amino acids. As DNA, the CDR3 is TGTGCCAGTCGTAACACCGGGGAGCTGTTTTTT. It translates to CASRNTGELFF.

This clone was counted a single time. This rearrangement joins TRBV5-1 to TRBJ2-3; possibly TRBD2 for D (6 bases). Trimming cost V 4 bases and J 1 base, with 16 bases left between them. From germline, CDR1 is SGHRS and CDR2 YFSETQ. The CDR3 totals 16 residues. CDR3 coding DNA: TGCGCCAGCAGCCCCCGTGGGGGGTCAGGCACAGATACGCAGTATTTT. This sequence encodes CASSPRGGSGTDTQYF. The variable domain in full, completed from reference TRBV5-1 and TRBJ2-3, reads KAGVTQTPRYLIKTRGQQVTLSCSPISGHRSVSWYQQTPGQGLQFLFEYFSETQRNKGNFPGRFSGRQFSNSRSEMNVSTLELGDSALYLCASSPRGGSGTDTQYFGPGTRLTVL.

This sequence joins TRBV9 and TRBJ1-3; TRBD1 might be the D (5 bases). Germline CDR1 is SGDLS and CDR2 is YYNGEE. CDR3 size: 15 residues. V was pared by 3 bases and J by 4 bases, with 14 bases between. This chain's CDR3 is CASSGGTGSGNTIYF. The CDR3 DNA reads as TGTGCCAGCAGCGGAGGGACGGGGTCGGGAAACACCATATATTTT.

The chain combines TRBV7-2 with TRBJ2-1; TRBD1 or TRBD2 may be the D gene (5 bases each). V lost 5 bases and J 1 base, leaving 12 bases between the germline ends. This CDR3 has 15 amino acids. The germline CDR1 and CDR2 sequences are SGHTA and FQGNSA. For the CDR3, the DNA is TGTGCCAGCAGCCGCCGGGACCCATCCTACAATGAGCAGTTCTTC. It specifies CASSRRDPSYNEQFF.

The chain joins TRBV28 to TRBJ2-7; D possibly corresponds to TRBD1 (6 bases). Germline values: CDR1 MDHEN, CDR2 SYDVKM. V shed 3 bases and J shed 4 bases, with 10 bases lying between them. This CDR3 has 13 residues. In DNA, the CDR3 is TGTGCCAGCAGTTTGAGACAGGAATACGAGCAGTACTTC. It encodes CASSLRQEYEQYF.

This clone was counted only a few times. The rearrangement joins TRBV6-6 to TRBJ2-4; TRBD2 is a possible D gene (7 bases). The V gene lost 10 bases and the J gene lost 0 bases, with 16 bases spanning the gap. CDR3 size: 15 residues. Germline V gene lookup returns CDR1 MNHNY and CDR2 SVGAGI (reference sequence). The CDR3, as DNA: TGTGCCACCGCCCGGGGGGCAGGAGCCAAAAACATTCAGTACTTC. Amino acid sequence: CATARGAGAKNIQYF.

J is TRBJ1-1 and V is TRBV28, with D possibly TRBD1 on 6 matching bases. The ends were cut back, 5 bases at V and 5 bases at J, with 15 bases in the middle. The CDR3 is 14 amino acids. Germline V CDR1 and CDR2: MDHEN, SYDVKM. CDR3 region: CASSPRGGGTEAFF. CDR3 nucleotides: TGTGCCAGCAGTCCCAGGGGAGGGGGTACTGAAGCTTTCTTT.

The chain recombines TRBV3-1 (or the pseudogene TRBV3-2) with TRBJ1-3; D is unresolved. The CDR3 is 14 amino acids. With 2 bases removed from V and 2 bases from J, the gap between germline ends came to 7 bases. CDR1 is LGHDT, CDR2 YNNKEL, per germline (reference sequence). CDR3 protein: CASSQHGPGNTIYF. The CDR3, as DNA: TGTGCCAGCAGCCAACACGGGCCTGGAAACACCATATATTTT.

The gene calls are TRBV5-5 and TRBJ1-1; 8 bases agree with TRBD1. Germline lookup yields CDR1 SGHKS and CDR2 YYEKEE (reference sequence). The J segment lost 1 base and the V segment lost 0 bases, leaving 2 bases of the junction unmatched. This CDR3 is built from 15 residues. In nucleotides, the CDR3 is TGTGCCAGCAGCTTGGCCGGACAGGGGAACACTGAAGCTTTCTTT. It is translated as CASSLAGQGNTEAFF.

This clone was detected once. This chain joins TRBV28 and TRBJ1-3; 10 bases agree with TRBD1. The CDR3 contains 17 residues. The V gene end was trimmed by 8 bases and the J gene end by 0 bases; junction bases not matched to a gene: 10. Per germline, CDR1 MDHEN and CDR2 SYDVKM. The DNA of the CDR3 is TGTGCCAGCGCCGGGACAGGGGTGAGAACCTCTGGAAACACCATATATTTT. Amino acid sequence: CASAGTGVRTSGNTIYF.

The rearrangement links TRBV7-9 to TRBJ2-7, with TRBD2 identical over 7 bases. Germline CDR1 and CDR2: SEHNR and FQNEAQ (reference sequence). The V segment lost 1 base and the J segment 9 bases; nucleotides outside the gene matches: 9. The CDR3 contains 14 residues. CDR3: CASSLGAGLLAQYV. CDR3 bases: TGTGCCAGCAGCTTAGGAGCGGGGTTGCTAGCGCAGTACGTC.

The chain uses TRBV30 and TRBJ2-1; D remains ambiguous. Trimming cost V 0 bases and J 10 bases, with 7 bases left between them. The CDR3 loop spans 11 amino acids. Germline V lookup: CDR1 GTSNPN, CDR2 SVGIG (reference sequence). CDR3 region: CAWSVLGEQFF. The CDR3 bases are TGTGCCTGGAGTGTACTCGGGGAGCAGTTCTTC.

V and J are TRBV4-3 and TRBJ1-6; 12 nucleotides agree with TRBD1. CDR1 LGHNA and CDR2 YSLEER come from the germline V gene. Trimming cost V 3 bases and J 13 bases; bases outside gene matches: 7. The CDR3 covers 15 residues. Here the CDR3 DNA reads TGCGCCAGCAGCCAGTCCGGGACAGGGGGCTCGCCCCTCCACTTT. This translates into CASSQSGTGGSPLHF.

The chain is built from TRBV25-1 and TRBJ1-5, with a tentative D call TRBD1 (5 bases). Trimming removed 3 bases at V and 2 bases at J, with 5 bases between. Germline V gene lookup returns CDR1 MGHDK and CDR2 SYGVNS. CDR3 length equals 13 residues. The CDR3 nucleotides read TGTGCCAGCAGTGACAGGGGCAATCAGCCCCAGCATTTT. Protein: CASSDRGNQPQHF.

This sequence joins TRBV19 and TRBJ2-7; D is perhaps TRBD1 (6 bases). The CDR3 spans 15 residues. Per germline, CDR1 LNHDA and CDR2 SQIVND (reference sequence). The V end was cut by 5 bases, the J end by 0 bases, with 14 bases between. The CDR3, as DNA: TGTGCCAGTAGTCGACGGGACACTTACTCCTACGAGCAGTACTTC. It codes for CASSRRDTYSYEQYF.

The V gene is TRBV3-1 (or the pseudogene TRBV3-2), the J gene TRBJ2-4; 9 nucleotides match TRBD1. CDR1 LGHDT and CDR2 YNNKEL come from the germline V gene (reference sequence). The length of the CDR3 is 16 residues. Trimming at V came to 4 bases and at J to 1 base, leaving 5 bases not matched to a gene. CDR3: CASSLGTGFAKNIQYF. In DNA, the CDR3 is TGTGCCAGCAGCCTCGGGACAGGGTTCGCCAAAAACATTCAGTACTTC.